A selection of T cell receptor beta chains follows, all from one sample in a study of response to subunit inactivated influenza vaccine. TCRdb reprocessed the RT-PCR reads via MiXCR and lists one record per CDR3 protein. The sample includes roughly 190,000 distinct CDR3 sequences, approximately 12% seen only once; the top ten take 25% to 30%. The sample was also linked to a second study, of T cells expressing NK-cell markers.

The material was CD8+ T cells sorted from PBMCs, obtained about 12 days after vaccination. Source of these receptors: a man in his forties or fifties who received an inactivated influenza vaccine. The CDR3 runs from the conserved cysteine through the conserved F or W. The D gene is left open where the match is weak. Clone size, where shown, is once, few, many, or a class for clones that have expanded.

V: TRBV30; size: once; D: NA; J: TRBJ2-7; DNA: TGTGCCTGGAGTCCTACACAGGCATACGAGCAGTACTTC; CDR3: CAWSPTQAYEQYF
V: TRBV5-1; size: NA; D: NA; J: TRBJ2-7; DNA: TGCGCCAGCAGCTTGGTTCCAGGGAGCTCCTACGAGCAGTACTTC; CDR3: CASSLVPGSSYEQYF
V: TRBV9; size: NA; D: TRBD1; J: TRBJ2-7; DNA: TGTGCCAGCAGCGACCCCCGGGACAGGGGGTCGTACGAGCAGTACTTC; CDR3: CASSDPRDRGSYEQYF
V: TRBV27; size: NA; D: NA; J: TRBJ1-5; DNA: TGTGCCAGCAGTTTGGGTCGGCGGGATCAGCCCCAGCATTTT; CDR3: CASSLGRRDQPQHF
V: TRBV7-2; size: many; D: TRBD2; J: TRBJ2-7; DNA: TGTGCCAGCAGCCTCCCCGAGACTAGCGGCTACGAGCAGTACTTC; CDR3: CASSLPETSGYEQYF
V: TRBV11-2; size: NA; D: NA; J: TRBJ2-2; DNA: TGTGCCAGCAGCTTTCAGGGTTGGAGCACCGGGGAGCTGTTTTTT; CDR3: CASSFQGWSTGELFF
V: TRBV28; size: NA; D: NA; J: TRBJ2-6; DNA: TGTGCCAGCAGCCTGACACTGACTGGGGCCAACGTCCTGACTTTC; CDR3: CASSLTLTGANVLTF
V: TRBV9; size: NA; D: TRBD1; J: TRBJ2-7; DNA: TGTGCCAGCAGCGTAGAGGGGACAGGGGCCTACGAGCAGTACTTC; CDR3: CASSVEGTGAYEQYF
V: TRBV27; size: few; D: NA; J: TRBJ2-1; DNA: TGTGCCAGCCGTAGCGGACTAAGCTCCTACAATGAGCAGTTCTTC; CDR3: CASRSGLSSYNEQFF
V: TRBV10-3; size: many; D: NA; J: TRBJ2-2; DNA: TGTGCCATCAGTGAAATGGGGTACTCCGGCACCGGGGAGCTGTTTTTT; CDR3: CAISEMGYSGTGELFF
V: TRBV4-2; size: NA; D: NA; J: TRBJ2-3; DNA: TGTGCCAGCAGCCAACCTGACCAACGCACAGATACGCAGTATTTT; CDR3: CASSQPDQRTDTQYF
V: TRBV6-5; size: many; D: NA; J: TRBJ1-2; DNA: TGTGCCAGCAGTTTAGGGGCCAGCTATGGCTACACCTTC; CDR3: CASSLGASYGYTF
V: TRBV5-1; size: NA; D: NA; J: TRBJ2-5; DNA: TGCGCCAGCAGCATCGGGACGGATCTAACCCAAGAGACCCAGTACTTC; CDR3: CASSIGTDLTQETQYF
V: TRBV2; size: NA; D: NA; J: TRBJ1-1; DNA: TGTGCCAGCAGTGAAGCGAAAGGGGGGACTGAAGCTTTCTTT; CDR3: CASSEAKGGTEAFF
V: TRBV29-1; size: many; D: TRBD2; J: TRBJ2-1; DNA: TGCAGCGTGTCACTTAGCGGGGGGGCCAATGAGCAGTTCTTC; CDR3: CSVSLSGGANEQFF
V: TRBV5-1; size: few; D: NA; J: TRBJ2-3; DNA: TGCGCCAGCAGCTTGGGGGAATCTAGCACAGATACGCAGTATTTT; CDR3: CASSLGESSTDTQYF
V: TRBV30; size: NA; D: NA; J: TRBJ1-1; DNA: TGTGCCTGGAGTCCCCCGGAGCTTGAAGCTTTCTTT; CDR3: CAWSPPELEAFF
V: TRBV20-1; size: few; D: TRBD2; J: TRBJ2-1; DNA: TGCAGTGCTAGATACTTAGCGGGACTTTACAATGAGCAGTTCTTC; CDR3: CSARYLAGLYNEQFF
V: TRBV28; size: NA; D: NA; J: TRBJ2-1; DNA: TGTGCCAGCAGTTTTTTGCTCGGTCACAACTTCAATGAGCAGTTCTTC; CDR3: CASSFLLGHNFNEQFF
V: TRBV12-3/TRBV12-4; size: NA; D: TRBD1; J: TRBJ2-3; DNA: TGTGCCAGCAGTTTAAAGGGGACAGGTCAGTCAGATACGCAGTATTTT; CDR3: CASSLKGTGQSDTQYF
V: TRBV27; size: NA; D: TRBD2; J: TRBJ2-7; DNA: TGTGCCAGCAGAATAGCGGGAGGACGCTACGAGCAGTACTTC; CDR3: CASRIAGGRYEQYF
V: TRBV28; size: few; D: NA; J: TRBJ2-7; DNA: TGTGCCAGCGGGGGAGTCTACGAGCAGTACTTC; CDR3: CASGGVYEQYF
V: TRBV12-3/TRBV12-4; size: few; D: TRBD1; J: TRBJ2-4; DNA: TGTGCCAGCAGTTTCGGCAGGGGGAACATTCAGTACTTC; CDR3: CASSFGRGNIQYF
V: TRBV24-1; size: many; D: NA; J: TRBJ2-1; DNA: TGTGCCACCAGTGATCCAGGGACGGATCAGCAGTTCTTC; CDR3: CATSDPGTDQQFF